Reported below is one T cell receptor beta chain. Its target is not known. CDR1 SGHTA and CDR2 FQGNSA come from the germline V gene. The CDR3 spans 10 residues. Trimming took 4 bases from V and 10 from J, leaving 7 bases between them. This entry is derived from a study of Graves' ophthalmopathy and Graves' hyperthyroidism. Study results and caveats: Appearing in blood as well were most expanded thyroid clonotypes above 0.001 frequency. Separation of ophthalmopathy from stable hyperthyroidism was achieved by a 13-signature model, at 85% to 90% sensitivity and roughly 77% specificity.

RNA transcripts were the template, and TCR beta CDR3 regions were amplified from them. Investigators did first-round RT-PCR with HTBI primers, then second-round multiplex PCR. TCRdb processed the multiplex PCR reads anew with MiXCR; each CDR3 protein has one entry. The sample includes 660,000 or so distinct CDR3 sequences, roughly 41% of them seen just once. Under 3 months in duration, the ophthalmopathy in affected donors had moderate-to-severe activity, CAS ≥3 and NOSPECS ≥4. The authors isolated PBMCs from 8 to 10 ml of fresh peripheral blood. Sequencing input: peripheral blood. The source is an adult man with Graves' ophthalmopathy. The chain is built from TRBV7-2 and TRBJ2-5; D is unresolved. The CDR3 DNA reads as TGTGCCAGCAGCTCTACCCTCCAGTACTTC. It yields the protein CASSSTLQYF.